This entry lists 16 T cell receptor beta chains sequenced from one sample in a study of identifying expanded T cells in peripheral blood. Data came from immunoSEQ multiplex PCR; TCRdb stores just in-frame clones and leaves some out. The top ten clones hold around 6% of a sample with 85,000 to 90,000 clones, approximately 84% of them seen once. Sequenced sample: blood. The origin of the receptors is a person between 18 and 70 years old in good health.

The chain carries TRBV6-1 and TRBJ1-1; no clear D gene. The germline gives CDR1 MNHNS, CDR2 SASEGT. The V and J ends lost 3 bases and 3 bases respectively, with 11 bases between them. This CDR3 spans 14 amino acids. The CDR3 DNA sequence: TGTGCCAGCAGTGAGTTCTTTCGGGACACTGAAGCTTTCTTT. Its protein product is CASSEFFRDTEAFF.

The rearrangement joins TRBV5-1 to TRBJ1-1, with 8 bases lining up with TRBD1. CDR1 and CDR2 (germline): SGHRS, YFSETQ. Trimming removed 3 bases from V and 0 bases from J; junction bases left unmatched: 10. CDR3 size: 17 residues. This CDR3 is CASSSLSMDRVNTEAFF. The CDR3 DNA reads TGCGCCAGCAGCTCCCTTTCGATGGACAGGGTGAACACTGAAGCTTTCTTT. The whole variable domain, remainder taken from reference TRBV5-1 and TRBJ1-1, is KAGVTQTPRYLIKTRGQQVTLSCSPISGHRSVSWYQQTPGQGLQFLFEYFSETQRNKGNFPGRFSGRQFSNSRSEMNVSTLELGDSALYLCASSSLSMDRVNTEAFFGQGTRLTVV.

The V gene is TRBV7-8, the J gene TRBJ1-3, with TRBD1 matching over 8 bases. CDR1 SGHVS and CDR2 FQNEAQ come from the germline V gene. CDR3 length: 22 amino acids. J was trimmed by 7 bases and V by 5 bases; bases with no gene match: 31. CDR3: CASSRVPRTGIWGDGSRNTIYF. As DNA, the CDR3 is TGTGCCAGCAGCCGAGTACCCCGGACAGGGATTTGGGGTGATGGGTCACGGAACACCATATATTTT.

This chain uses TRBV6-1 with TRBJ2-5; D unresolved. The CDR3 has 11 residues. Trimming took off 10 bases at V and 6 bases at J, with 12 bases between the two ends. The germline V gene encodes CDR1 MNHNS and CDR2 SASEGT. The CDR3 sequence: CATAELQTQYF. CDR3 sequence (DNA): TGTGCCACCGCCGAACTCCAGACCCAGTACTTC.

The gene calls are TRBV6-4 and TRBJ2-7; D ambiguous. This CDR3 has 11 residues. The V gene lost 2 bases and the J gene lost 5 bases, with 4 bases spanning the gap. Germline V gene lookup returns CDR1 MRHNA and CDR2 SNTAGT. The CDR3 region has the DNA TGTGCCAGCAGTGACGGGCACGAGCAGTACTTC. It yields the protein CASSDGHEQYF.

The chain links TRBV7-2 to TRBJ1-6; D is ambiguous. V dropped 5 bases and J dropped 7 bases, with 18 bases sitting between them. The CDR3 totals 16 residues. The germline V gene has CDR1 SGHTA and CDR2 FQGNSA. CDR3 amino acids: CASSPKFRGRNSPLHF. For the CDR3, the DNA is TGTGCCAGCAGCCCTAAATTTCGGGGTCGGAATTCACCCCTCCACTTT.

The chain is built from TRBV11-2 and TRBJ2-3, with D perhaps given as TRBD1 or TRBD2 (6 bases each). The CDR3 contains 16 residues. V dropped 5 bases and J dropped 0 bases, with 15 bases sitting between them. Germline values: CDR1 SGHAT, CDR2 FQNNGV. The CDR3 protein is CASSRNQGTSTDTQYF. CDR3 coding DNA: TGTGCCAGCAGCCGAAATCAGGGGACTAGCACAGATACGCAGTATTTT.

The V gene is TRBV9, the J gene TRBJ2-3; possible D gene TRBD1, 6 bases. V was clipped by 2 bases and J by 4 bases, with 8 bases between them. There are 13 residues in the CDR3. Germline CDR1 reads SGDLS; CDR2 reads YYNGEE. CDR3 amino acids: CASSVTGSDTQYF. In nucleotides, the CDR3 is TGTGCCAGCAGCGTTACAGGGTCAGATACGCAGTATTTT.

In this sample, this clone turned up a few times. The rearrangement joins TRBV7-6 to TRBJ2-7; 7 bases agree with TRBD1. After removal of 5 bases from V and 2 bases from J, the junction contained 6 bases not matched to a gene. CDR1 is SGHVS, CDR2 FNYEAQ, per germline. This CDR3 spans 14 amino acids. Here the CDR3 DNA reads TGTGCCAGCAGCCCTGACAGGGCCGCCTACGAGCAGTACTTC. It specifies CASSPDRAAYEQYF.

V usage is TRBV5-1 and J usage is TRBJ1-1; D not certain. The CDR3 is 15 residues long. Looked up from germline, CDR1 is SGHRS and CDR2 is YFSETQ. Trimming removed 0 bases at V and 4 bases at J, with 13 bases between. This CDR3 reads CASSLELGWGTEAFF. CDR3 DNA sequence: TGCGCCAGCAGCTTGGAGTTAGGGTGGGGCACTGAAGCTTTCTTT.

This chain connects TRBV6-6 to TRBJ2-5; D is unresolved. This CDR3 contains 14 residues. From germline, CDR1 is MNHNY and CDR2 SVGAGI (reference sequence). V was shortened by 2 bases and J by 5 bases, with 12 bases between the two germline ends. The CDR3 here is CASSYTPTQETQYF. DNA of the CDR3: TGTGCCAGCAGTTACACTCCCACACAGGAGACCCAGTACTTC.

The rearrangement links TRBV28 to TRBJ1-5, with unresolved D. The CDR3 has 13 amino acids. CDR1 MDHEN and CDR2 SYDVKM come from the germline V gene. Trimming stripped 6 bases from V and 7 bases from J, with 13 bases between. CDR3 in DNA: TGTGCCAGCAGAGGTGGAGGAACGCAGCCCCAGCATTTT. Translating gives CASRGGGTQPQHF.

The rearrangement joins TRBV5-3 to TRBJ1-5, with TRBD1 identical over 9 bases. TRBV5-3 is flagged as an ORF with uncertain function. V dropped 0 bases and J dropped 5; count of bases not matched to a gene: 6. The CDR3 contains 16 residues. The chain's CDR3 is CARSLARDREDQPQHF. The CDR3 DNA is TGTGCCAGAAGCTTGGCCCGGGACAGGGAGGATCAGCCCCAGCATTTT.

Many counts were recorded for this clone. The chain carries TRBV4-1 and TRBJ1-2; D is unclear. This CDR3 is built from 13 residues. V lost 2 bases and J 2 bases, leaving 6 bases between the germline ends. CDR1 is MGHRA and CDR2 is YSYEKL in the germline V gene. The CDR3 sequence: CASSQPANYGYTF. The CDR3 region has the DNA TGCGCCAGCAGCCAACCAGCAAACTATGGCTACACCTTC.

This clone has a handful of counts. The rearrangement joins TRBV29-1 to TRBJ1-3; no definite D call. The CDR3 spans 12 residues. The germline CDR1 and CDR2 sequences are SQVTM and ANQGSEA. The V and J ends lost 5 bases and 2 bases respectively, with 7 bases between them. For the CDR3, the DNA is TGCAGCGTTTCCGGGGCTGGAAACACCATATATTTT. Translation: CSVSGAGNTIYF.

This chain links TRBV6-5 with TRBJ1-2; possibly TRBD1 for D (6 bases). In germline, CDR1 is MNHEY, CDR2 SVGAGI. Trimming removed 2 bases from V and 5 bases from J, with 12 bases in between. This CDR3 comprises 14 residues. The CDR3 loop reads CASSYGQIDYGYTF. CDR3 DNA: TGTGCCAGCAGTTACGGACAGATTGATTATGGCTACACCTTC.